The present T cell receptor (beta chain) was sequenced within a study of monozygotic twins with inflammatory bowel disease. Overall study results and limits: Especially where disease activity was present, IBD patients had fewer clonotypes in common with others than healthy twins did.

The authors made each sample's cDNA in eight separate reactions. TCRdb re-called the 5' RACE reads and gives one entry per CDR3 protein, without DNA. The record lists over 90,000 distinct CDR3 sequences, of which the ten most abundant hold roughly 1.8%. As concerns this clonotype: Its specificity is not known.

In germline, CDR1 is GTSNPN, CDR2 SVGIG (reference sequence). CDR3 length: 16 residues. The sequencing sample was made of blood. The receptor was isolated from a human donor with ulcerative colitis or Crohn's disease, or a healthy co-twin of an affected twin (not recorded which). This rearrangement joins TRBV30 to TRBJ2-1; TCRdb outputs TRBD2, but without DNA this stays unchecked. Here the CDR3 reads CAWSVWVSGSYNEQFF.